The rows below give T cell receptor beta chains drawn from one sample of a study of blood T cell repertoires in COVID-19. The repertoire was sequenced with immunoSEQ multiplex PCR; TCRdb's copy has only in-frame clones and lacks some. The sample holds around 230,000 clones, 86% seen once. The sample was PBMCs or T cells enriched from blood (not recorded which). These receptor sequences come from a woman between 40 and 50 years old with acute COVID-19. CDR3s include the opening cysteine and the closing phenylalanine or tryptophan. A D gene is named only where the DNA matches it firmly. Part of the rows lack a size; the others show once, few, many or a class for expanded clones.

CDR3	DNA	V	J	size	D
CASSPPGQGNQPQHF	TGTGCCAGCAGTCCCCCGGGACAGGGCAATCAGCCCCAGCATTTT	TRBV6-5	TRBJ1-5	-	TRBD1
CASSAQADTQYF	TGTGCCAGCAGTGCGCAGGCAGATACGCAGTATTTT	TRBV11-2	TRBJ2-3	-	-
CASSLAGGTGNQPQHF	TGTGCCAGCAGCTTAGCGGGAGGGACCGGCAATCAGCCCCAGCATTTT	TRBV7-6	TRBJ1-5	-	-
CASSHPGENTGELFF	TGCGCCAGCAGCCACCCAGGGGAGAACACCGGGGAGCTGTTTTTT	TRBV4-1	TRBJ2-2	-	-
CASSLTGFDGYTF	TGTGCCAGCAGTTTGACAGGGTTCGATGGCTACACCTTC	TRBV12-3/TRBV12-4	TRBJ1-2	-	TRBD1
CASSLGGLNTEAFF	TGTGCCAGCAGCTTAGGCGGGCTAAACACTGAAGCTTTCTTT	TRBV7-2	TRBJ1-1	-	-
CASSPRASYNSPLHF	TGTGCCAGCAGCCCACGAGCCTCCTATAATTCACCCCTCCACTTT	TRBV7-6	TRBJ1-6	-	-
CASRQSGGASYNEQFF	TGTGCCAGTAGGCAGAGCGGGGGGGCCTCCTACAATGAGCAGTTCTTC	TRBV19	TRBJ2-1	few	TRBD2
CASSELLSTNYGYTF	TGTGCCAGCAGTGAATTATTGTCAACAAACTATGGCTACACCTTC	TRBV6-1	TRBJ1-2	-	-
CASSPLRSPNSPLHF	TGTGCCAGCAGCCCCCTGAGAAGCCCTAATTCACCCCTCCACTTT	TRBV27	TRBJ1-6	once	-
CASSVLTGAGAEAFF	TGTGCCAGTAGTGTCCTGACAGGGGCAGGCGCTGAAGCTTTCTTT	TRBV19	TRBJ1-1	-	TRBD1
CASSASVSYEQYF	TGTGCCAGCAGTGCGTCAGTCTCCTACGAGCAGTACTTC	TRBV2	TRBJ2-7	-	-
CASSIGGHSNTGELFF	TGTGCCAGTAGTATAGGGGGACACTCGAACACCGGGGAGCTGTTTTTT	TRBV19	TRBJ2-2	-	-
CASSVGSLPSGNTIYF	TGTGCCAGCAGCGTAGGGAGTCTCCCCTCTGGAAACACCATATATTTT	TRBV9	TRBJ1-3	-	-
CASSDGVVTDTQYF	TGTGCCAGCAGTGACGGGGTAGTCACAGATACGCAGTATTTT	TRBV2	TRBJ2-3	-	-
CASTVAGGPETQYF	TGTGCCAGCACGGTAGCGGGGGGGCCCGAGACCCAGTACTTC	TRBV9	TRBJ2-5	-	TRBD2
CASSRLAGGHTGELFF	TGTGCCAGCAGCCGACTAGCGGGGGGCCATACCGGGGAGCTGTTTTTT	TRBV3-1/TRBV3-2	TRBJ2-2	-	TRBD2
CAWTQGSTDTQYF	TGTGCCTGGACACAGGGTTCAACAGATACGCAGTATTTT	TRBV30	TRBJ2-3	-	-
CSVEDGDSLNEQFF	TGCAGCGTTGAAGATGGGGACAGTTTAAATGAGCAGTTCTTC	TRBV29-1	TRBJ2-1	-	TRBD1
CAANRGPLMNTEAFF	TGTGCCGCAAATAGGGGCCCACTCATGAACACTGAAGCTTTCTTT	TRBV19	TRBJ1-1	once	-
CASSPQLTGELFF	TGCGCCAGCAGTCCGCAACTCACCGGGGAGCTGTTTTTT	TRBV5-1	TRBJ2-2	-	-
CASSVDMLLTEAFF	TGTGCCAGCAGCGTAGATATGCTACTCACTGAAGCTTTCTTT	TRBV9	TRBJ1-1	-	-
CASSSSRTGANGYTF	TGTGCCAGCAGCTCCTCCCGGACAGGGGCCAATGGCTACACCTTC	TRBV7-8	TRBJ1-2	once	TRBD1
CASSSGTDSTDTQYF	TGCGCCAGCAGCTCCGGGACAGACAGCACAGATACGCAGTATTTT	TRBV5-1	TRBJ2-3	-	TRBD1
CASGSSTGGRYEQFF	TGTGCTAGTGGTTCTTCAACGGGGGGGAGGTATGAGCAGTTCTTC	TRBV12-5	TRBJ2-1	-	TRBD2
CASSDPGRGDYGYTF	TGTGCCAGCAGTGACCCTGGCCGGGGGGACTATGGCTACACCTTC	TRBV2	TRBJ1-2	once	-
CAWKAGYYTF	TGTGCCTGGAAGGCAGGATACTACACCTTC	TRBV30	TRBJ1-2	few	-
CASSPEAAAVRTYEQYF	TGTGCCAGCTCACCGGAAGCGGCAGCGGTACGGACCTACGAGCAGTACTTC	TRBV18	TRBJ2-7	-	-
CASSPRPGGQDYGYTF	TGTGCCAGCTCACCTCGTCCGGGGGGGCAGGACTATGGCTACACCTTC	TRBV18	TRBJ1-2	few	-
CASSQSGGADTGELFF	TGTGCCAGCAGCCAAAGCGGGGGGGCCGACACCGGGGAGCTGTTTTTT	TRBV9	TRBJ2-2	-	TRBD2
CASTPRDRGTGELFF	TGTGCCTCTACTCCCCGGGACAGGGGTACCGGGGAGCTGTTTTTT	TRBV30	TRBJ2-2	-	TRBD1
CASSLRGGVRASSYEQYF	TGTGCCAGCAGCTTAAGGGGAGGGGTCAGGGCAAGCTCCTACGAGCAGTACTTC	TRBV7-2	TRBJ2-7	-	TRBD2
CASSPKGGTQYF	TGTGCCAGCTCACCAAAGGGAGGGACCCAGTACTTC	TRBV18	TRBJ2-5	-	-
CASSLGTQGNQPQHF	TGTGCCAGCAGCCTCGGGACTCAAGGCAATCAGCCCCAGCATTTT	TRBV9	TRBJ1-5	-	-
CASSADRENTGELFF	TGTGCCAGCAGTGCGGACAGAGAGAACACCGGGGAGCTGTTTTTT	TRBV6-1	TRBJ2-2	-	-
CASSFRGSWGYTF	TGTGCCAGCAGTTTTAGGGGATCGTGGGGCTACACCTTC	TRBV12-3/TRBV12-4	TRBJ1-2	-	-
CSVEDRTEFYGYTF	TGCAGCGTTGAGGACAGGACTGAATTCTATGGCTACACCTTC	TRBV29-1	TRBJ1-2	once	TRBD1
CASSDDWHRTGNTIYF	TGTGCCAGCAGCGACGATTGGCACAGGACGGGAAACACCATATATTTT	TRBV2	TRBJ1-3	-	-
CASSVAGGRPGELFF	TGTGCCAGCAGCGTAGCGGGGGGGAGGCCCGGGGAGCTGTTTTTT	TRBV7-2	TRBJ2-2	once	TRBD2
CASSLGQANYGYTF	TGTGCCAGCTCACTCGGACAGGCTAACTATGGCTACACCTTC	TRBV18	TRBJ1-2	-	TRBD1
CASSIGGTGQPQHF	TGTGCCAGCAGTATAGGGGGAACCGGTCAGCCCCAGCATTTT	TRBV27	TRBJ1-5	-	-
CASSQDRDRGDQPQHF	TGCGCCAGCAGCCAAGATAGGGACAGGGGTGATCAGCCCCAGCATTTT	TRBV4-1	TRBJ1-5	-	TRBD1
CASSLGQGLNTEAFF	TGTGCCAGTAGTCTCGGACAGGGGCTGAACACTGAAGCTTTCTTT	TRBV19	TRBJ1-1	-	TRBD1
CSASPLRGSSTDTQYF	TGCAGTGCTAGTCCCTTGCGGGGGTCATCCACAGATACGCAGTATTTT	TRBV20-1	TRBJ2-3	few	TRBD2
CASSVGGLETQYF	TGTGCCAGCAGCGTAGGAGGGTTAGAGACCCAGTACTTC	TRBV9	TRBJ2-5	-	-
CASSKEAGDDTQYF	TGCGCCAGCAGTAAAGAAGCGGGGGACGATACGCAGTATTTT	TRBV10-1	TRBJ2-3	once	TRBD2
CAIRGAAVDTEAFF	TGTGCCATCAGGGGAGCGGCTGTGGACACTGAAGCTTTCTTT	TRBV10-3	TRBJ1-1	-	-
CATSRVTGTNEKLFF	TGTGCCACCAGCAGAGTTACAGGGACTAATGAAAAACTGTTTTTT	TRBV15	TRBJ1-4	-	-
CASSQDRGNRYGYTF	TGTGCCAGCAGCCAAGATCGAGGGAACCGCTATGGCTACACCTTC	TRBV3-1/TRBV3-2	TRBJ1-2	-	-
CASSLGKSGEQYF	TGTGCCAGCAGTTTAGGAAAGTCGGGCGAGCAGTACTTC	TRBV12-3/TRBV12-4	TRBJ2-7	once	-
CASSITQGPNNEQFF	TGTGCCAGTAGTATTACACAGGGACCAAACAATGAGCAGTTCTTC	TRBV19	TRBJ2-1	-	-
CATSGGQGGAEAFF	TGTGCCACCAGTGGTGGGCAGGGTGGCGCTGAAGCTTTCTTT	TRBV24-1	TRBJ1-1	-	-